One sample yielded the 20 T cell receptor beta chains listed below, sequenced in a study of PD-L1 blockade in urothelial cancer. The data were produced by immunoSEQ multiplex PCR, yet TCRdb's version contains in-frame clones alone and is incomplete. The sample holds some 77,000 clones, about 90% seen once. The sequencing here drew on PBMCs, taken around atezolizumab (anti-PD-L1) treatment. The receptors stem from a woman in her sixties or seventies with urothelial cancer.

The chain joins TRBV5-4 to TRBJ1-2, with D possibly TRBD1 on 5 matching bases. V lost 0 bases, J lost 1 base, and 16 bases lay in between. CDR3 length equals 17 residues. CDR1 and CDR2 from the germline V gene are SGHNT and YYREEE (reference sequence). CDR3 coding DNA: TGTGCCAGCAGCTTGGAGGGGAGGGGAGGGCATAACTATGGCTACACCTTC. The encoded protein is CASSLEGRGGHNYGYTF.

This clone has more than one count but fewer than ten. The chain carries TRBV25-1 and TRBJ1-2; TRBD1 agrees at 8 bases. With V trimmed by 6 bases and J by 0 bases, 6 bases remained unmatched. Germline V CDR1 and CDR2: MGHDK, SYGVNS. This CDR3 contains 15 residues. CDR3 loop: CASSSWDRTNYGYTF. CDR3 sequence (DNA): TGTGCCAGCAGCTCTTGGGACAGGACTAACTATGGCTACACCTTC.

The chain joins TRBV5-6 to TRBJ1-5; TRBD1 might be the D (6 bases). The V gene lost 4 bases and the J gene lost 2 bases, with 16 bases spanning the gap. Germline V CDR1 and CDR2: SGHDT, YYEEEE. The CDR3 is made up of 16 amino acids. CDR3 loop: CASSSRMDSRNQPQHF. DNA for the CDR3: TGTGCCAGCAGCAGCCGAATGGACAGCCGCAATCAGCCCCAGCATTTT.

The V and J genes are TRBV4-2 and TRBJ1-2; the match to TRBD1 covers 7 bases. From germline, CDR1 is LGHNA and CDR2 YNFKEQ. V was clipped by 4 bases and J by 6 bases; unmatched bases: 11. The CDR3 is made up of 15 amino acids. CDR3 residues: CASSRQGADPDGYTF. Here the CDR3 DNA reads TGTGCCAGCAGCCGACAGGGAGCGGACCCGGATGGCTACACCTTC.

V and J are TRBV5-4 and TRBJ2-6, with D tentatively TRBD2 (5 bases). Germline V gives CDR1 SGHNT, CDR2 YYREEE (reference sequence). Trimming shortened V by 2 bases and J by 0 bases, and 15 bases separated the two germline ends. This CDR3 region has 18 residues. CDR3 coding DNA: TGTGCCAGCAGCTTCCGGACTCGAACCCTCTCTGGGGCCAACGTCCTGACTTTC. Encoded protein: CASSFRTRTLSGANVLTF.

The chain uses TRBV5-1 and TRBJ2-7; 11 bases match TRBD2. The CDR3 sequence is 15 residues long. Per germline, CDR1 SGHRS and CDR2 YFSETQ. V lost 5 bases, J lost 6 bases, and 10 bases stayed unmatched. The CDR3 reads CASRPPGLAGGEQYF. As DNA, the CDR3 is TGCGCCAGCAGGCCCCCTGGACTAGCGGGTGGCGAGCAGTACTTC.

This sequence joins TRBV6-6 and TRBJ2-5, with a weak D call TRBD2 (6 bases). Germline lookup yields CDR1 MNHNY and CDR2 SVGAGI (reference sequence). Trimming stripped 5 bases from V and 1 base from J, with 11 bases between. This CDR3 has 14 amino acids. The CDR3: CASSGGTVQETQYF. The CDR3 nucleotides are TGTGCCAGCAGTGGAGGGACTGTCCAAGAGACCCAGTACTTC.

V usage is TRBV7-9 and J usage is TRBJ1-1; 7 bases are a match to TRBD1. The CDR3 contains 13 residues. The germline gives CDR1 SEHNR, CDR2 FQNEAQ (reference sequence). V gave up 5 bases and J gave up 4 bases; unmatched junction bases: 4. CDR3 sequence: CASSRQGGTEAFF. In DNA form, the CDR3 reads TGTGCCAGCAGCCGCCAGGGGGGCACTGAAGCTTTCTTT.

This sequence joins TRBV5-8 and TRBJ2-1; weak D call: TRBD2 (5 bases). Germline CDR1 SGHTS, CDR2 YDEGEE. This CDR3 comprises 14 residues. The V end was cut by 0 bases, the J end by 12 bases, with 16 bases between. The CDR3 region is CASSLVLLGSRQFF. The CDR3 bases are TGTGCCAGCAGCTTGGTCCTTTTGGGGAGCAGGCAGTTCTTC. Full variable domain (outside the CDR3, taken from reference TRBV5-8 and TRBJ2-1): EAGVTQSPTHLIKTRGQQATLRCSPISGHTSVYWYQQALGLGLQFLLWYDEGEERNRGNFPPRFSGRQFPNYSSELNVNALELEDSALYLCASSLVLLGSRQFFGPGTRLTVL.

This clone was seen just once. The chain links TRBV5-1 to TRBJ2-5; D unresolved. The CDR3 length is 14 residues. Germline CDR1 is SGHRS and CDR2 is YFSETQ. The V and J ends lost 3 bases and 1 base respectively, with 10 bases between them. The chain's CDR3 is CASSSYNFQETQYF. Here the CDR3 DNA reads TGCGCCAGCAGCTCTTATAACTTCCAAGAGACCCAGTACTTC.

The chain employs TRBV21-1 and TRBJ2-1; TRBD1, the table's D call, was not compared with the DNA. TRBV21-1 constitutes a pseudogene. This CDR3 is 14 amino acids long. This CDR3 reads CASSKETGGNEQFF. For the CDR3, the DNA is TGTGCCAGCAGCAAAGAGACAGGTGGCAATGAGCAGTTCTTC.

This clone has a single count. The V and J genes are TRBV7-9 and TRBJ2-7, with 8 bases fitting TRBD1. The CDR3 extends over 17 amino acids. With V trimmed by 5 bases and J by 0 bases, 12 bases remained unmatched. Germline assignment: CDR1 SEHNR and CDR2 FQNEAQ (reference sequence). The CDR3 DNA reads as TGTGCCAGCAGCCTCGGTTTTGGGACAGGAACCTCCTACGAGCAGTACTTC. Amino acid sequence: CASSLGFGTGTSYEQYF.

The chain has TRBV6-5 and TRBJ2-5; D might be TRBD1 (5 bases). CDR1 is MNHEY, CDR2 SVGAGI, per germline. The CDR3 extends over 15 amino acids. V lost 6 bases and J lost 2, with 16 bases in between. The CDR3: CASSRTAQEQETQYF. The CDR3, as DNA: TGTGCCAGCAGCCGCACCGCACAGGAACAAGAGACCCAGTACTTC.

J is TRBJ2-5 and V is TRBV10-3; TRBD1 might be the D (6 bases). CDR3 length: 15 amino acids. Deletions cut 5 bases from V and 1 base from J, with 14 bases between. CDR1 ENHRY and CDR2 SYGVKD come from the germline V gene. The CDR3 DNA follows: TGTGCCATCAGTACCAGCAGGGGTTCCCAAGAGACCCAGTACTTC. Translation: CAISTSRGSQETQYF.

The chain links TRBV29-1 to TRBJ1-1; 7 bases match TRBD1. After removal of 4 bases from V and 1 base from J, the junction contained 9 bases not matched to a gene. The length of the CDR3 is 15 residues. Germline-derived CDR1 and CDR2 are SQVTM and ANQGSEA. The chain's CDR3 is CSVVGGGVSNTEAFF. The CDR3 DNA reads TGCAGCGTTGTCGGAGGGGGCGTTTCGAACACTGAAGCTTTCTTT.

CDR3: CSVRGRGFTEAFF. The CDR3 DNA reads TGCAGCGTTCGGGGCAGGGGGTTCACTGAAGCTTTCTTT. The chain has TRBV29-1 and TRBJ1-1; the match to TRBD1 covers 7 bases. This CDR3 comprises 13 residues. J gave up 4 bases and V 5 bases, and 7 bases lay outside the gene matches. Germline CDR1 SQVTM, CDR2 ANQGSEA.

The chain recombines TRBV7-6 with TRBJ1-4; no reliable D call. CDR1 and CDR2 from the germline V gene are SGHVS and FNYEAQ. The CDR3 totals 13 residues. Trimming left V 2 bases short and J 8 bases short, with 9 bases between. DNA for the CDR3: TGTGCCAGCAGCTTAAACACGGGAGAAAAACTGTTTTTT. Translation: CASSLNTGEKLFF.

The chain employs TRBV2 and TRBJ1-1, with 7 positions matching TRBD1. Germline assignment: CDR1 SNHLY and CDR2 FYNNEI. J lost 5 bases, V lost 7 bases, and 10 bases had no gene match. This CDR3 has 14 amino acids. CDR3 DNA: TGTGCCAGCATTAGCTTGACAGGGCGGACTGAAGCTTTCTTT. Residues: CASISLTGRTEAFF.

The chain combines TRBV6-5 with TRBJ2-5; D unclear. Trimming pared 4 bases from V and 5 bases from J, leaving 11 bases between. The CDR3 has 13 residues. Germline V gives CDR1 MNHEY, CDR2 SVGAGI. The CDR3 protein is CASSFALQETQYF. The CDR3 coding sequence is TGTGCCAGCAGTTTTGCCTTACAGGAGACCCAGTACTTC.

This chain links TRBV6-5 with TRBJ2-2; 10 positions agree with TRBD2. This CDR3 has 16 amino acids. The ends lost 4 bases at V and 4 bases at J; junction bases unmatched: 6. The germline V gene encodes CDR1 MNHEY and CDR2 SVGAGI. CDR3 amino acids: CASSWISGRATGELFF. DNA for the CDR3: TGTGCCAGCAGTTGGATCAGCGGGAGGGCCACCGGGGAGCTGTTTTTT.